This T cell receptor (beta chain) was retrieved from a study of Graves' ophthalmopathy and Graves' hyperthyroidism. Between the trimmed V and J ends, which lost 4 bases and 4 bases, there was a span of 20 bases. The V gene's germline CDR1 is SGHKS and CDR2 YYEKEE (reference sequence). The CDR3 contains 16 residues. Points from the study as a whole: Progression of ophthalmopathy was predicted by the model with 70% to 71% sensitivity and just under 75% specificity. A classifier, a 13-signature model, separated ophthalmopathy from stable hyperthyroidism with 85% to 90% sensitivity and approximately 81% specificity. Most clonotypes expanded in thyroid above 0.001 frequency were present in blood too.

Hyperthyroidism patients, all newly diagnosed, had under 2 months' duration and ages of 18 to 65. Amplification targeted the TCR beta CDR3 regions, with RNA transcripts as the source material. The first-round RT-PCR employed HTBI primers together with the Qiagen OneStep RT-PCR kit. A multiplex PCR was then performed as the second round. One entry per CDR3 protein, called by TCRdb with MiXCR from the multiplex PCR reads. The profile shows 900,000 to 1,200,000 distinct CDR3 sequences, about 35% of them singletons. As to this clonotype: Its matching antigen is unknown.

The V gene is TRBV5-5, the J gene TRBJ1-2, with D tentatively TRBD1 (5 bases). The clonotype comes from an adult man with Graves' hyperthyroidism. The source material was peripheral blood or thyroid tissue (not recorded which). The DNA for the CDR3 is TGTGCCAGCAGCCTAGGGACGGATCATACAGGCTATGGCTACACCTTC. Its translation: CASSLGTDHTGYGYTF.